The 2 T cell receptor beta chains reported below all come from one sample, sequenced in a study of T-cell reconstitution after alpha-beta-depleted transplantation in children (dated by TCRdb to about 2016). Sample treatment or condition, as interpreted from the label and publication: allogeneic hematopoietic cell transplantation with graft depleted of TCRalphabeta T cells and CD19 B cells. The library was prepared using PCR. The sequencer was an Illumina HiSeq 2500. To normalize quantification of the TCRbeta repertoire, the TCR libraries were built with molecular barcoding that relied on unique molecular identifiers. Using fastp trimming at Q25 and MiXCR clonotype assembly, TCRdb reanalyzed the public sequencing data and kept in-frame beta chains. Each entry is one CDR3 protein sequence, shown with its most common DNA and genes. In all, the sample holds about 110,000 distinct CDR3 sequences, and about 9.4% of those were seen once. 34% of the sample goes to the ten largest clones.

This sample comprised PBMCs, obtained before TCRalphabeta/CD19-depleted stem cell transplant. The origin of the receptors is a boy between 2 and 15 years old with acute lymphoblastic leukemia, due to receive a stem cell transplant.

The chain carries TRBV2 and TRBJ2-1, with 8 bases matching TRBD2. CDR3 length: 16 residues. After removal of 7 bases from V and 6 bases from J, the junction contained 14 bases not matched to a gene. CDR1 and CDR2 from the germline V gene are SNHLY and FYNNEI. The CDR3 loop is CASTTTSSGNGNEQFF. The CDR3 nucleotides read TGTGCCAGCACCACAACTAGTAGCGGGAACGGCAATGAGCAGTTCTTC.

This clonotype was seen a handful of times. The CDR3 region has the DNA TGTGCCAGCAGTTATCGACTAGCGGTTTTCCAAGAGACCCAGTACTTC. Encoded protein: CASSYRLAVFQETQYF. The gene calls are TRBV6-5 and TRBJ2-5; 9 bases are shared with TRBD2. This CDR3 is built from 16 residues. Germline CDR1 and CDR2: MNHEY and SVGAGI. The J segment lost 1 base and the V segment lost 3 bases, leaving 6 bases of the junction unmatched.